What follows are 3 T cell receptor beta chains derived from one specimen sequenced in a study of cytomegalovirus exposure and HLA in healthy donors. 13 Jbeta primers and 60 Vbeta primers were used for the PCR. Generated by immunoSEQ multiplex PCR, the TCRdb table keeps only in-frame clones and is missing some. Among about 140,000 clones listed, roughly four fifths were seen once. Sequences were obtained from PBMCs. The receptors come from a human donor in good health.

This clone was recorded only once. The chain is built from TRBV7-2 and TRBJ1-6, with no clear D. From germline, CDR1 is SGHTA and CDR2 FQGNSA. V dropped 2 bases and J dropped 7 bases, with 12 bases sitting between them. This CDR3 has 15 residues. CDR3 sequence reads: CASSLNRGKNSPLHF. In DNA form, the CDR3 reads TGTGCCAGCAGCTTAAATCGGGGTAAAAATTCACCCCTCCACTTT.

The chain couples TRBV4-1 to TRBJ1-2; weak D call: TRBD1 (6 bases). V was trimmed by 1 base and J by 0 bases, leaving 6 bases between them. The CDR3 is 14 residues long. The germline V gene encodes CDR1 MGHRA and CDR2 YSYEKL. CDR3 coding DNA: TGCGCCAGCAGCCAAGGACAGGCTAACTATGGCTACACCTTC. It translates to CASSQGQANYGYTF.

The V and J genes are TRBV7-6 and TRBJ1-5; possible D gene TRBD1, 5 bases. Between the trimmed V and J ends, which lost 5 bases and 0 bases, there was a span of 11 bases. The CDR3 has 15 amino acids. CDR1 is SGHVS, CDR2 FNYEAQ, per germline. The CDR3 sequence: CASSPGRGSNQPQHF. In DNA form, the CDR3 reads TGTGCCAGCAGCCCCGGAAGGGGTAGCAATCAGCCCCAGCATTTT.